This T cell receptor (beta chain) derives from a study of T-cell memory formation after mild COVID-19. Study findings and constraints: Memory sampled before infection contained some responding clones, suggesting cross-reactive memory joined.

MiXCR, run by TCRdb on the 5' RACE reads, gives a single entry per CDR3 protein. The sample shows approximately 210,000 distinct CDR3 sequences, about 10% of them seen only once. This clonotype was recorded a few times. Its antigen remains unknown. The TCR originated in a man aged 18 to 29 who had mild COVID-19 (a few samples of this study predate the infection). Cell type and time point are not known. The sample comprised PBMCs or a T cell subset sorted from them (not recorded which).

CDR3 nucleotides: TGCGCCAGCAGCCAAATGCTTATCCGGGACAGGGTCCCCAATGAGCAGTTCTTC. Protein: CASSQMLIRDRVPNEQFF. This sequence joins TRBV4-3 and TRBJ2-1, with 9 nucleotides matching TRBD1. Germline CDR1 reads LGHNA; CDR2 reads YSLEER. The V and J ends lost 2 bases and 6 bases, in that order; junction bases with no gene match: 14. This CDR3 has 18 residues.